One sample yielded the 19 T cell receptor beta chains listed below, sequenced in a study of T cells in tuberculosis. Data came from immunoSEQ multiplex PCR; TCRdb stores just in-frame clones and leaves some out. The table records roughly 32,000 clones, around 95% of them present only once. Sample: PBMCs. The receptor set was obtained from a donor aged 10 to 29 with latent tuberculosis or without tuberculosis infection.

In DNA, the CDR3 is TGTGCCAGCAGTGATGTCAGGCGCTCTGGGGCCAACGTCCTGACTTTC. It encodes CASSDVRRSGANVLTF. The chain uses TRBV2 and TRBJ2-6; no clear D gene. Germline loops: CDR1 SNHLY, CDR2 FYNNEI. The CDR3 extends over 16 amino acids. Trimming stripped 3 bases from V and 0 bases from J, with 9 bases between.

This clone was found once. The CDR3: CASSLMGDQPQHF. DNA for the CDR3: TGTGCCAGCAGCTTAATGGGCGATCAGCCCCAGCATTTT. The V call is TRBV7-9, the J call TRBJ1-5; D call uncertain. With 2 bases removed from V and 5 bases from J, the gap between germline ends came to 7 bases. Per germline, CDR1 SEHNR and CDR2 FQNEAQ (reference sequence). The CDR3 runs to 13 residues.

This clone was detected only once. The chain joins TRBV27 to TRBJ1-2; maybe TRBD1 (6 bases). This CDR3 region has 14 residues. From germline, CDR1 is MNHEY and CDR2 SMNVEV (reference sequence). V lost 3 bases, J lost 6 bases, and 14 bases lay in between. DNA of the CDR3: TGTGCCAGCAGTTTTGCGGGGGCGCGGGATGGCTACACCTTC. Its translation: CASSFAGARDGYTF.

The chain joins TRBV4-1 to TRBJ1-1, with TRBD1 matching over 9 bases. Germline lookup yields CDR1 MGHRA and CDR2 YSYEKL. The V and J ends lost 1 base and 0 bases, in that order; junction bases with no gene match: 9. The CDR3 is 18 amino acids. CDR3: CASSQGGMTGGMNTEAFF. CDR3 bases: TGCGCCAGCAGCCAAGGAGGTATGACAGGGGGAATGAACACTGAAGCTTTCTTT.

V and J are TRBV7-9 and TRBJ1-3, with D tentatively TRBD1 (6 bases). Germline values: CDR1 SEHNR, CDR2 FQNEAQ (reference sequence). V lost 4 bases and J lost 10, with 11 bases in between. The CDR3 has 12 residues. CDR3 region: CASSSSGTTIYF. CDR3 DNA: TGTGCCAGCAGCTCATCCGGGACAACCATATATTTT.

This chain connects TRBV15 to TRBJ1-1; D is possibly TRBD1 (6 bases). V was pared by 5 bases and J by 0 bases, with 22 bases between. Germline CDR1 is LNHNV and CDR2 is YYDKDF (reference sequence). The CDR3 consists of 18 residues. The CDR3 DNA sequence: TGTGCCACCAGCGGACCCACGGGGGGCGCGAGAATGAACACTGAAGCTTTCTTT. This codes for CATSGPTGGARMNTEAFF.

The rearrangement links TRBV6-5 to TRBJ1-1, with TRBD1 identical over 11 bases. J was trimmed by 4 bases and V by 6 bases; bases with no gene match: 7. The CDR3 loop spans 15 amino acids. The germline CDR1 and CDR2 sequences are MNHEY and SVGAGI. The CDR3 sequence is CASRPGTGGSTEAFF. The CDR3 nucleotides read TGTGCCAGCAGACCCGGGACAGGGGGTAGCACTGAAGCTTTCTTT.

In this sample, this clone turned up once. At one end, the junction sequence differs from germline, possibly due to a read error. V and J are TRBV2 and TRBJ2-7, with D possibly matching TRBD2 (6 bases). CDR1 SNHLY and CDR2 FYNNEI come from the germline V gene. The CDR3 is made up of 14 amino acids. The CDR3 here is CASSEASDSYEQYF. DNA for the CDR3: TGTGCCAGCAGCGAAGCTAGCGACTCCTACGAGCAGTACTTC. Full variable domain (outside the CDR3, taken from reference TRBV2 and TRBJ2-7): EPEVTQTPSHQVTQMGQEVILRCVPISNHLYFYWYRQILGQKVEFLVSFYNNEISEKSEIFDDQFSVERPDGSNFTLKIRSTKLEDSAMYFCASSEASDSYEQYFGPGTRLTVT.

This chain joins TRBV7-9 and TRBJ1-2; D is ambiguous. The CDR3 runs to 13 residues. V was shortened by 3 bases and J by 6 bases, with 11 bases between the two germline ends. In germline, CDR1 is SEHNR, CDR2 FQNEAQ (reference sequence). CDR3 amino acids: CASSFLLGDGYTF. As DNA, the CDR3 is TGTGCCAGCAGCTTCTTACTGGGCGATGGCTACACCTTC. Filled out from reference TRBV7-9 and TRBJ1-2, the complete variable domain reads DTGVSQNPRHKITKRGQNVTFRCDPISEHNRLYWYRQTLGQGPEFLTYFQNEAQLEKSRLLSDRFSAERPKGSFSTLEIQRTEQGDSAMYLCASSFLLGDGYTFGSGTRLTVV.

V is TRBV6-4 and J is TRBJ2-7; TRBD1 aligns across 7 bases. Germline V gene sequence: CDR1 MRHNA, CDR2 SNTAGT. J lost 6 bases, V lost 11 bases, and 19 bases had no gene match. CDR3 length equals 15 residues. This chain's CDR3 is CAPHFHLNHRGEQYF. The CDR3 DNA reads as TGTGCCCCACACTTCCACCTTAATCACAGGGGCGAGCAGTACTTC.

V usage is TRBV9 and J usage is TRBJ1-6; D is unresolved. The CDR3 covers 16 residues. Deletions cut 0 bases from V and 9 bases from J, with 16 bases between. Germline V gene data show CDR1 as SGDLS and CDR2 as YYNGEE. CDR3 residues: CASSVGYPGRTSPLHF. For the CDR3, the DNA is TGTGCCAGCAGCGTAGGGTACCCGGGAAGGACTTCACCCCTCCACTTT.

The V call is TRBV20-1, the J call TRBJ1-6; D possibly corresponds to TRBD1 (6 bases). The CDR3 contains 10 residues. Trimming left V 8 bases short and J 8 bases short, with 7 bases between. Germline CDR1 and CDR2: DFQATT and SNEGSKA (reference sequence). The CDR3, as DNA: TGCAGTAACAGGGATTCACCCCTCCACTTT. The encoded protein is CSNRDSPLHF.

The CDR3 here is CASSLAALSGNTIYF. CDR3 nucleotide sequence: TGTGCCAGCAGCTTAGCGGCTCTCTCTGGAAACACCATATATTTT. The V gene is TRBV11-1, the J gene TRBJ1-3; D is unresolved. CDR1 and CDR2 from the germline V gene are SGHAT and FQDESV (reference sequence). V gave up 0 bases and J gave up 0 bases, with 6 bases separating them. The CDR3 contains 15 residues.

This sequence joins TRBV1 and TRBJ2-3; the D call TRBD2 from the table was never checked on the DNA. TRBV1 is a documented pseudogene. This CDR3 is built from 16 residues. For the CDR3, the DNA is TGCACCAGCAGCCAAGAAGGTCTAGCGCCCGGGATGACGCAGTATTTT. As protein: CTSSQEGLAPGMTQYF.

This clone appeared once. The chain uses TRBV7-9 and TRBJ2-7; 10 bases align to TRBD1. Looked up from germline, CDR1 is SEHNR and CDR2 is FQNEAQ (reference sequence). Unmatched junction bases numbered 1, after V lost 4 bases and J lost 4 bases. The CDR3 is made up of 13 amino acids. CDR3 residues: CASSSDRGYEQYF. CDR3 bases: TGTGCCAGCAGCTCGGACAGGGGGTACGAGCAGTACTTC.

This clone was seen only once. This chain uses TRBV9 with TRBJ1-5; a weak D match, TRBD1 (5 bases). Germline values: CDR1 SGDLS, CDR2 YYNGEE. The CDR3 runs to 15 residues. The V gene lost 3 bases and the J gene lost 6 bases, with 16 bases spanning the gap. CDR3 sequence reads: CASSAGGGDGQPQHF. For the CDR3, the DNA is TGTGCCAGCAGCGCCGGGGGAGGGGACGGTCAGCCCCAGCATTTT.

This chain connects TRBV11-2 to TRBJ2-7; 8 bases agree with TRBD1. Unmatched junction bases numbered 2, after V lost 1 base and J lost 0 bases. This CDR3 has 15 amino acids. Germline V CDR1 and CDR2: SGHAT, FQNNGV. CDR3 in amino acids: CASSLGTGLSYEQYF. CDR3 nucleotide sequence: TGTGCCAGCAGCTTAGGGACAGGGCTCTCCTACGAGCAGTACTTC.

V is TRBV2 and J is TRBJ1-2; D gene unclear. This CDR3 region has 10 residues. V was pared by 6 bases and J by 7 bases, with 6 bases between. CDR1 is SNHLY, CDR2 FYNNEI, per germline. The CDR3 DNA is TGTGCCAGCAGGGCGGTTGGCTACACCTTC. This sequence encodes CASRAVGYTF.

This chain connects TRBV9 to TRBJ2-3; D unresolved. The CDR3 is 15 residues long. The V and J ends lost 3 bases and 5 bases respectively, with 16 bases between them. From germline, CDR1 is SGDLS and CDR2 YYNGEE. CDR3 sequence (DNA): TGTGCCAGCAGCGCCCGACATTCGGCCGGAGATACGCAGTATTTT. Its protein is CASSARHSAGDTQYF.